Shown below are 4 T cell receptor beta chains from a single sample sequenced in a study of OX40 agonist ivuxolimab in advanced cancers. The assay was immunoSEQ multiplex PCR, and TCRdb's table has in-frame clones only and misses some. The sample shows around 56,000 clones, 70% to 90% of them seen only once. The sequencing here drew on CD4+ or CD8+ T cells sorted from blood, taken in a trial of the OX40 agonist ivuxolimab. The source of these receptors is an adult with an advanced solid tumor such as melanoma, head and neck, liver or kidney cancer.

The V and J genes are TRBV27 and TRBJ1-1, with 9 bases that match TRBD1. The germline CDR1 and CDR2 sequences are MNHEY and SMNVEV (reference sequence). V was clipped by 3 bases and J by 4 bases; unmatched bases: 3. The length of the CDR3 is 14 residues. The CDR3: CASSFHRGRTEAFF. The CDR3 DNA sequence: TGTGCCAGCAGTTTCCACAGGGGGCGCACTGAAGCTTTCTTT.

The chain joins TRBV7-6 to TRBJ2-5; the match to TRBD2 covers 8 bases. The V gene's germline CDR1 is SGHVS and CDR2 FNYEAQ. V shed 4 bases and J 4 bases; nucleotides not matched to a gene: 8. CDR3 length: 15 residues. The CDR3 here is CASSSLGGAGETQYF. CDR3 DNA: TGTGCCAGCAGCTCCCTCGGGGGGGCTGGAGAGACCCAGTACTTC. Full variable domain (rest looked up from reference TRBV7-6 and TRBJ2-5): GAGVSQSPRYKVTKRGQDVALRCDPISGHVSLYWYRQALGQGPEFLTYFNYEAQQDKSGLPNDRFSAERPEGSISTLTIQRTEQRDSAMYRCASSSLGGAGETQYFGPGTRLLVL.

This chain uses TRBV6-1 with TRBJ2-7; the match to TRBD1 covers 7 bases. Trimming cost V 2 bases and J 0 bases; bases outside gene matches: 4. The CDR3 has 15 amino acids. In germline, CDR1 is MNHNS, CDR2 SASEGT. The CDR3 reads CASSESRDSSYEQYV. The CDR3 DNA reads TGTGCCAGCAGTGAATCCCGGGACAGCTCCTACGAGCAGTACGTC.

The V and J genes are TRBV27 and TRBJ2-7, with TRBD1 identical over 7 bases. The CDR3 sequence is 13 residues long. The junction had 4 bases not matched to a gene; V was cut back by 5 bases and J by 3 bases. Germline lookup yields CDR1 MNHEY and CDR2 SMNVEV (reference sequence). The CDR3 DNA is TGTGCCAGCAGTCCGACAGGGAACTACGAGCAGTACTTC. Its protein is CASSPTGNYEQYF.